This T cell receptor (beta chain) derives from a study of brain T cells in children with intractable seizures (dated by TCRdb to the early 2020s). Background for the entire study: As a first screen for immune gene transcripts, resected brain tissue from roughly 57 pediatric epilepsy surgery cases was run on a NanoString immunology panel. Among the approximately twelve selected surgery cases, pre-surgery blood was additionally sequenced for eight, leaving four cases with brain tissue only.

General study outcomes and caveats: Viral specificity was inferred only from CDR3 sequence similarity, and patients' HCMV serostatus was unknown. Because sequencing depth was different between pre-surgery and post-surgery blood, clones absent from the pre-surgery sample may reflect undersampling.

The immunoSEQ assay was applied to genomic DNA to generate the TCR beta chain sequences. In the authors' own workflow: Any CDR3 sequence that did not begin with the conserved framework cysteine at position 104 was removed by hand. To get clonality, the normalized Shannon's Diversity Index was subtracted from one, giving values from 0 (maximal diversity) to 1 (oligoclonal). Chi-squared comparison-of-proportions tests assessed whether the same CDR3 differed in frequency between samples, such as brain versus blood. Public clonotypes were identified by searching immuneACCESS, and similarity to known antiviral clonotypes was assessed with the VDJdb browser. Here the immuneACCESS table is served through TCRdb, limited to in-frame sequences with V and J called. Missing clones are a known gap in these copies; in checked studies unresolved V genes cover under half, and the rest lacks a known reason. V and J calls and clone size are as listed in that table; D and trimming were resolved from the DNA. A total of fewer than 85,000 clones appear in this sample, 93% of them only once. The top ten hold around 1.6% of the sample.

Inclusive of the bounding cysteine and phenylalanine, the CDR3 is 15 residues long. The only DNA kept is the CDR3, 45 bases in frame from the first base. V lost 1 base and J lost 8 bases, and the count of bases not matched to a germline gene is 6. In the germline V gene, CDR1 corresponds to SGHRS and CDR2 to YFSETQ. Remarks on this clone: Its target antigen remains unknown. Per-base qualities were not stored, and no clone one base away is much larger.

Interpreted using the paper, the time point label stands for: resected brain tissue, or blood drawn just prior to surgery. The surgery cases with the highest brain T cell transcript signatures were chosen for TCR beta chain sequencing of brain tissue, and also of blood when blood was available. Patients had been treated with at least one anti-epileptic drug before surgery. TCR-sequenced patients were children with drug-resistant epilepsy due to tuberous sclerosis complex, focal cortical dysplasia, Rasmussen encephalitis or hemimegalencephaly. The Monarch genomic DNA purification kit was used to extract bulk genomic DNA from unsorted brain tissue and whole blood.

This specimen was peripheral blood, taken at surgery. The rearranged chain carries TRBV5-1 and TRBJ2-1, with 10 junctional bases fitting TRBD2. The receptor's source is a boy in the first two years of life with tuberous sclerosis and intractable seizures. The DNA is as follows: TGCGCCAGCAGCTTGTCGGGACTAGCGAGGGATGAGCAGTTCTTC. Its protein product is CASSLSGLARDEQFF.